This is a list of T cell receptor beta chains from one sample in a study of tumor-infiltrating lymphocytes in glioblastoma multiforme. A single record per CDR3 protein comes from TCRdb applying MiXCR to the multiplex PCR reads. The sample lists about 13,000 distinct CDR3 sequences, 65% to 70% seen once, with over 25% in the top ten. The material sequenced was brain tumor tissue. These receptors were collected from a male donor with glioblastoma. CDR3s include the opening cysteine and the closing phenylalanine or tryptophan. Fields, in order: J gene, D gene, V gene, CDR3 length, clone size, CDR3 protein, CDR3 DNA. D genes are given only for firm matches. The size entry is marked missing in some rows and otherwise reads once, few, many or a size class.

J gene: TRBJ2-3; D gene: .; V gene: TRBV10-3; CDR3 length: 14; clone size: once; CDR3 protein: CAIKDRLISDTQYF; CDR3 DNA: TGTGCCATCAAAGACAGGCTTATTTCAGATACGCAGTATTTT
J gene: TRBJ2-6; D gene: .; V gene: TRBV4-3; CDR3 length: 16; clone size: .; CDR3 protein: CASSYTLTSGANVLTF; CDR3 DNA: TGCGCCAGCAGCTACACACTTACCTCTGGGGCCAACGTCCTGACTTTC
J gene: TRBJ1-5; D gene: TRBD1; V gene: TRBV20-1; CDR3 length: 12; clone size: .; CDR3 protein: CNALDRVQPQHF; CDR3 DNA: TGCAATGCTCTGGACAGGGTTCAGCCCCAGCATTTT
J gene: TRBJ2-6; D gene: .; V gene: TRBV20-1; CDR3 length: 17; clone size: .; CDR3 protein: CSARDLLSVSGANVLTF; CDR3 DNA: TGCAGTGCTAGAGATCTCCTGAGCGTATCGGGGGCCAACGTCCTGACTTTC
J gene: TRBJ2-5; D gene: .; V gene: TRBV12-3/TRBV12-4; CDR3 length: 14; clone size: .; CDR3 protein: CASSVPESQETQHF; CDR3 DNA: TGTGCCAGCAGTGTGCCAGAGTCTCAAGAGACCCAGCACTTC
J gene: TRBJ2-3; D gene: TRBD2; V gene: TRBV10-3; CDR3 length: 14; clone size: .; CDR3 protein: CAISPAGAADTRYF; CDR3 DNA: TGTGCCATCAGTCCAGCGGGAGCTGCAGATACGCGGTATTTT
J gene: TRBJ2-7; D gene: TRBD2; V gene: TRBV6-1; CDR3 length: 13; clone size: .; CDR3 protein: CASSRAGNYEQYF; CDR3 DNA: TGTGCCAGCAGTAGAGCGGGGAACTACGAGCAGTACTTC
J gene: TRBJ2-1; D gene: TRBD2; V gene: TRBV4-1; CDR3 length: 17; clone size: .; CDR3 protein: CPSSQDFGGSPYNEQFF; CDR3 DNA: TGCCCCAGCAGCCAAGATTTCGGCGGGAGTCCCTACAATGAGCAGTTCTTC
J gene: TRBJ2-7; D gene: .; V gene: TRBV10-2; CDR3 length: 11; clone size: .; CDR3 protein: CASSDPYKQYF; CDR3 DNA: TGCGCCAGCAGTGACCCGTACAAGCAATACTTC
J gene: TRBJ2-5; D gene: TRBD2; V gene: TRBV30; CDR3 length: 15; clone size: once; CDR3 protein: CARGTGTSITETQYF; CDR3 DNA: TGTGCCAGGGGAACCGGGACTAGCATTACGGAGACCCAGTACTTC
J gene: TRBJ1-1; D gene: .; V gene: TRBV7-9; CDR3 length: 15; clone size: .; CDR3 protein: CASNLGGQGTTEAFF; CDR3 DNA: TGTGCCAGCAACCTGGGGGGACAAGGGACCACTGAAGCTTTCTTT
J gene: TRBJ1-5; D gene: .; V gene: TRBV2; CDR3 length: 14; clone size: few; CDR3 protein: CASSEGFSNQPQHF; CDR3 DNA: TGTGCCAGCAGTGAGGGATTCAGCAATCAGCCCCAGCATTTT
J gene: TRBJ2-3; D gene: TRBD2; V gene: TRBV12-3/TRBV12-4; CDR3 length: 15; clone size: many; CDR3 protein: CASSLGAGGTDTQYF; CDR3 DNA: TGTGCCAGCTCCCTGGGGGCGGGAGGGACAGATACGCAGTATTTT
J gene: TRBJ1-3; D gene: .; V gene: TRBV20-1; CDR3 length: 14; clone size: .; CDR3 protein: CSASPTGAGNIIYF; CDR3 DNA: TGCAGTGCTAGTCCGACAGGAGCTGGAAACATCATATATTTT
J gene: TRBJ2-3; D gene: TRBD2; V gene: TRBV7-2; CDR3 length: 15; clone size: .; CDR3 protein: CASLGGGRAADTQYF; CDR3 DNA: TGTGCCAGCCTGGGGGGCGGGAGGGCCGCAGATACGCAGTATTTT
J gene: TRBJ1-1; D gene: .; V gene: TRBV12-3/TRBV12-4; CDR3 length: 13; clone size: .; CDR3 protein: CASSLGGVRKAFF; CDR3 DNA: TGTGCCAGCAGTTTAGGGGGGGTTAGAAAAGCTTTCTTT
J gene: TRBJ2-3; D gene: .; V gene: TRBV11-1; CDR3 length: 16; clone size: .; CDR3 protein: CASSSFGGGVSDTRYF; CDR3 DNA: TGTGCCAGCAGCTCGTTTGGTGGAGGGGTCTCAGATACGCGGTATTTT
J gene: TRBJ1-1; D gene: .; V gene: TRBV5-4; CDR3 length: 13; clone size: .; CDR3 protein: CAISIDKNTEAFF; CDR3 DNA: TGCGCCATCAGCATTGACAAGAACACTGAAGCTTTCTTT
J gene: TRBJ2-1; D gene: .; V gene: TRBV20-1; CDR3 length: 15; clone size: medium-sized; CDR3 protein: CSARASEGLGSEQFF; CDR3 DNA: TGCAGTGCTAGAGCATCTGAGGGCCTAGGCAGTGAGCAGTTCTTC
J gene: TRBJ2-5; D gene: .; V gene: TRBV29-1; CDR3 length: 12; clone size: .; CDR3 protein: CSGGGGGETQYF; CDR3 DNA: TGCAGCGGTGGAGGGGGGGGGGAGACCCAGTACTTC
J gene: TRBJ1-6; D gene: .; V gene: TRBV13; CDR3 length: 12; clone size: many; CDR3 protein: CASSFYNSPLHF; CDR3 DNA: TGTGCCAGCAGCTTTTATAATTCACCCCTCCACTTT
J gene: TRBJ2-5; D gene: .; V gene: TRBV5-6; CDR3 length: 13; clone size: .; CDR3 protein: CAGSLEEEKTQYF; CDR3 DNA: TGTGCCGGCAGCTTGGAGGAAGAAAAGACCCAGTACTTC
J gene: TRBJ2-2; D gene: .; V gene: TRBV10-3; CDR3 length: 17; clone size: few; CDR3 protein: CAISSEKREANTGELFF; CDR3 DNA: TGTGCCATCAGTTCCGAAAAAAGGGAAGCGAACACCGGGGAGCTGTTTTTT
J gene: TRBJ1-3; D gene: .; V gene: TRBV6-6; CDR3 length: 16; clone size: few; CDR3 protein: CASSYLQGFSGNTIYF; CDR3 DNA: TGTGCCAGCAGTTACCTACAGGGTTTCTCTGGAAACACCATATATTTT
J gene: TRBJ2-5; D gene: .; V gene: TRBV20-1; CDR3 length: 13; clone size: many; CDR3 protein: CSAREFGGETQYF; CDR3 DNA: TGCAGTGCTAGAGAGTTTGGAGGAGAGACCCAGTACTTC
J gene: TRBJ2-7; D gene: .; V gene: TRBV20-1; CDR3 length: 14; clone size: many; CDR3 protein: CSARDTGSSYEQYF; CDR3 DNA: TGCAGTGCTAGAGATACTGGCAGCTCCTACGAGCAGTACTTC
J gene: TRBJ2-2; D gene: .; V gene: TRBV7-9; CDR3 length: 15; clone size: .; CDR3 protein: CASSSEEVGTWELFF; CDR3 DNA: TGTGCCAGCAGCTCAGAAGAGGTTGGCACCTGGGAGCTGTTTTTT
J gene: TRBJ2-1; D gene: TRBD2; V gene: TRBV5-6; CDR3 length: 15; clone size: medium-sized; CDR3 protein: CASIRSGRAYNEQFF; CDR3 DNA: TGTGCCAGCATCCGAAGCGGGAGGGCTTACAATGAGCAGTTCTTC
J gene: TRBJ2-7; D gene: .; V gene: TRBV20-1; CDR3 length: 14; clone size: .; CDR3 protein: CSARDRGGLGEQYF; CDR3 DNA: TGCAGTGCTAGAGATCGAGGGGGGCTCGGCGAGCAGTACTTC
J gene: TRBJ2-6; D gene: .; V gene: TRBV6-1; CDR3 length: 14; clone size: .; CDR3 protein: CASSPAAGANVLTF; CDR3 DNA: TGTGCCAGCAGCCCCGCGGCCGGGGCCAACGTCCTGACTTTC
J gene: TRBJ2-5; D gene: .; V gene: TRBV18; CDR3 length: 14; clone size: many; CDR3 protein: CASSPRRAEETQYF; CDR3 DNA: TGTGCCAGCTCACCTCGGAGGGCGGAAGAGACCCAGTACTTC
J gene: TRBJ2-7; D gene: TRBD2; V gene: TRBV11-2; CDR3 length: 12; clone size: .; CDR3 protein: CVSSRGDYEQYF; CDR3 DNA: TGTGTCAGCAGCCGGGGGGACTACGAGCAGTACTTC
J gene: TRBJ2-7; D gene: .; V gene: TRBV11-3; CDR3 length: 14; clone size: few; CDR3 protein: CASSLFASSYEQYF; CDR3 DNA: TGTGCCAGCAGCTTATTCGCGAGCTCCTACGAGCAGTACTTC
J gene: TRBJ1-1; D gene: .; V gene: TRBV4-2; CDR3 length: 14; clone size: medium-sized; CDR3 protein: CASGSWGEGTEAFF; CDR3 DNA: TGTGCCAGCGGCTCTTGGGGGGAAGGAACTGAAGCTTTCTTT
J gene: TRBJ1-1; D gene: .; V gene: TRBV6-6; CDR3 length: 12; clone size: medium-sized; CDR3 protein: CASRSTPSEAFF; CDR3 DNA: TGTGCCAGCAGATCGACACCGTCTGAAGCTTTCTTT
J gene: TRBJ2-7; D gene: TRBD2; V gene: TRBV12-3/TRBV12-4; CDR3 length: 15; clone size: .; CDR3 protein: CASSPGGLAAYEQYF; CDR3 DNA: TGTGCCAGCAGCCCAGGGGGACTAGCGGCTTACGAGCAGTACTTC
J gene: TRBJ2-4; D gene: .; V gene: TRBV13; CDR3 length: 16; clone size: .; CDR3 protein: CASSAELASIKNIQYF; CDR3 DNA: TGTGCCAGCAGCGCAGAGCTAGCATCGATCAAAAACATTCAGTACTTC
J gene: TRBJ2-2; D gene: TRBD1; V gene: TRBV5-4; CDR3 length: 18; clone size: .; CDR3 protein: CASSTDRDRGVDTGEVFF; CDR3 DNA: TGTGCCAGCAGCACCGACCGGGACAGGGGTGTGGACACCGGGGAAGTGTTTTTT
J gene: TRBJ2-6; D gene: .; V gene: TRBV12-2; CDR3 length: 18; clone size: few; CDR3 protein: CTSRLEGGLCSGANVLTF; CDR3 DNA: TGTACAAGTCGCTTAGAAGGCGGACTGTGCTCTGGGGCCAACGTCCTGACTTTC
J gene: TRBJ2-7; D gene: TRBD2; V gene: TRBV4-3; CDR3 length: 15; clone size: .; CDR3 protein: CASSARREGPYEQYF; CDR3 DNA: TGCGCCAGCAGCGCGAGGCGGGAGGGCCCCTACGAGCAGTACTTC
J gene: TRBJ1-2; D gene: .; V gene: TRBV6-1; CDR3 length: 14; clone size: .; CDR3 protein: CASHPVEGFYGYTF; CDR3 DNA: TGTGCCAGCCATCCGGTTGAGGGTTTCTATGGCTACACCTTC
J gene: TRBJ2-3; D gene: .; V gene: TRBV20-1; CDR3 length: 13; clone size: .; CDR3 protein: CSARGTVPDTQYF; CDR3 DNA: TGCAGTGCTAGGGGGACGGTCCCGGATACGCAGTATTTT
J gene: TRBJ2-5; D gene: TRBD2; V gene: TRBV15; CDR3 length: 15; clone size: once; CDR3 protein: CATSSNLAGEETQYF; CDR3 DNA: TGTGCCACCAGCAGCAACTTAGCGGGAGAGGAGACCCAGTACTTC
J gene: TRBJ1-4; D gene: .; V gene: TRBV20-1; CDR3 length: 14; clone size: once; CDR3 protein: CSAIEDRAAEKLFF; CDR3 DNA: TGCAGTGCTATAGAGGACCGGGCAGCTGAAAAACTGTTTTTT
J gene: TRBJ2-3; D gene: TRBD1; V gene: TRBV6-5; CDR3 length: 14; clone size: .; CDR3 protein: CVGNRDSNTDTQYF; CDR3 DNA: TGTGTCGGCAATCGGGACAGTAACACAGATACGCAGTATTTT
J gene: TRBJ2-7; D gene: TRBD1; V gene: TRBV20-1; CDR3 length: 19; clone size: once; CDR3 protein: CSSREPGTGVFPSSYERYF; CDR3 DNA: TGCAGTTCTAGAGAACCCGGGACAGGGGTTTTCCCGAGCTCCTACGAGCGGTACTTC
J gene: TRBJ1-6; D gene: TRBD1; V gene: TRBV7-3; CDR3 length: 14; clone size: few; CDR3 protein: CASSRGQGNSPLHF; CDR3 DNA: TGTGCCAGCAGCCGGGGACAGGGGAATTCACCCCTCCACTTT
J gene: TRBJ1-5; D gene: TRBD1; V gene: TRBV11-2; CDR3 length: 14; clone size: .; CDR3 protein: CASSKDRENQPQHF; CDR3 DNA: TGTGCCAGCAGCAAGGACAGGGAGAATCAGCCCCAGCATTTT
J gene: TRBJ1-2; D gene: .; V gene: TRBV5-6; CDR3 length: 16; clone size: once; CDR3 protein: CAGSLKGKGPRYVYTF; CDR3 DNA: TGTGCCGGCAGCTTGAAAGGAAAGGGTCCTCGCTATGTCTACACCTTC
J gene: TRBJ2-7; D gene: TRBD2; V gene: TRBV7-3; CDR3 length: 14; clone size: .; CDR3 protein: CASSPAGDSYVQYF; CDR3 DNA: TGTGCCAGCAGCCCAGCGGGGGATTCCTACGTGCAGTACTTC
J gene: TRBJ1-5; D gene: TRBD1; V gene: TRBV10-2; CDR3 length: 15; clone size: .; CDR3 protein: CTSRALATGDRPQHF; CDR3 DNA: TGCACCAGCAGAGCCTTGGCGACAGGGGATCGGCCCCAGCATTTT
J gene: TRBJ2-5; D gene: TRBD2; V gene: TRBV12-3/TRBV12-4; CDR3 length: 16; clone size: .; CDR3 protein: CASSWQVSGAEETQYF; CDR3 DNA: TGTGCCAGCTCGTGGCAGGTTAGCGGGGCGGAGGAGACCCAGTACTTC
J gene: TRBJ1-5; D gene: TRBD1; V gene: TRBV6-6; CDR3 length: 14; clone size: few; CDR3 protein: CASEPGQGLQPQHF; CDR3 DNA: TGTGCCAGTGAACCGGGACAGGGTCTTCAGCCCCAGCATTTT
J gene: TRBJ2-7; D gene: TRBD2; V gene: TRBV4-3; CDR3 length: 15; clone size: .; CDR3 protein: CASSLGTSGTYEQYF; CDR3 DNA: TGCGCCAGCAGCCTCGGGACTAGCGGGACCTACGAGCAGTACTTC
J gene: TRBJ2-3; D gene: TRBD2; V gene: TRBV4-3; CDR3 length: 18; clone size: few; CDR3 protein: CASSQDLRLAGGPGTQYF; CDR3 DNA: TGCGCCAGCAGCCAAGATTTGCGGCTAGCGGGAGGGCCCGGTACGCAGTATTTT
J gene: TRBJ2-1; D gene: .; V gene: TRBV20-1; CDR3 length: 12; clone size: once; CDR3 protein: CSERKGSGEQFF; CDR3 DNA: TGCAGTGAAAGGAAGGGGAGCGGCGAGCAGTTCTTC
J gene: TRBJ2-1; D gene: TRBD2; V gene: TRBV11-1; CDR3 length: 15; clone size: few; CDR3 protein: CASSLAGGSYNEQFF; CDR3 DNA: TGTGCCAGCAGCTTAGCGGGAGGGTCCTACAATGAGCAGTTCTTC
J gene: TRBJ2-3; D gene: .; V gene: TRBV5-4; CDR3 length: 13; clone size: .; CDR3 protein: CASSLPGWDTQYF; CDR3 DNA: TGTGCCAGCAGCTTGCCAGGGTGGGATACGCAGTATTTT
J gene: TRBJ1-1; D gene: .; V gene: TRBV5-4; CDR3 length: 13; clone size: .; CDR3 protein: CSSSVDKNTEAFF; CDR3 DNA: TGTTCCAGCAGCGTTGACAAGAACACTGAAGCTTTCTTT